This section outlines one T cell receptor beta chain sequence together with its context. The entry originates in a study of patients and donors after allogeneic stem cell transplantation. A single record per CDR3 protein comes from TCRdb applying MiXCR to the RT-PCR reads. The sample shows about a million distinct CDR3 sequences, roughly 18% of them seen only once. Trimming stripped 4 bases from V and 5 bases from J, with 9 bases between. This CDR3 is built from 13 residues. This clonotype was sampled from a human donor who was either an allogeneic HSCT recipient or a stem cell or donor lymphocyte infusion donor (not recorded which). It is not recorded whose cells these are; they may come from a transplant donor. The gene calls are TRBV12-3 or TRBV12-4 and TRBJ2-1, with D perhaps TRBD1 or TRBD2 (6 bases each). The specimen sequenced was blood, either unsorted or a sorted T cell fraction (not recorded which). This CDR3 reads CASSYRGDNEQFF. CDR3 in DNA: TGTGCCAGCAGTTATAGGGGGGACAATGAGCAGTTCTTC.